This T cell receptor (beta chain) was found in a study of blood T cell repertoires in COVID-19 (dated by TCRdb to the early 2020s). With respect to the entire study: The collaborator samples originated in the United States, Italy and Spain and spanned the acute and convalescent phases of COVID-19. The material from the prospective study consisted of cDNA or gDNA derived from T cells, B-cell-depleted T cells, or PBMCs. The dataset comprised deeply sampled blood TCRbeta repertoires from subjects exposed to, actively infected with, or recovered from COVID-19. The repertoires were made available in a free public database intended to serve as a resource for research on the immune response to SARS-CoV-2. Samples came from the ongoing ImmuneRACE study (first 160 participants) plus 1,254 subjects from 6 global collaborators. The sample metadata nearly always contained a de-identified subject ID, COVID-19 status, age in years and sex. Where HLA class I and class II types were available, the types were taken from metadata supplied by the sample provider, not from assay-based typing. The investigation overall reported the following: The quantity of clinical and demographic metadata differed by source and by participant and was supplied without curation.

Reading the germline V gene gives CDR1 SGHAT and CDR2 FQNNGV. Compared with germline, V lacks 5 bases and J lacks 4 bases; bases without a gene match: 5. The CDR3 runs 15 residues from the cysteine to the phenylalanine. Left in the record is the CDR3 DNA by itself, 45 bases read in frame from the first base. Participants in the prospective study were aged roughly 18 to 100 years, lived in under 30 United States geographic areas, and enrolled through a virtual design. In the prospective study, cohorts were assigned on the basis of participant-reported clinical history obtained from a screening survey and a study questionnaire. Recovered participants in ImmuneRACE Cohort 3 were defined as having two consecutive negative NP/OP PCR tests, clearance from a healthcare professional, or resolution of symptoms. In the prospective study, mobile phlebotomists collected whole blood, serum and a nasopharyngeal or oropharyngeal swab from each participant. Prospective study participants could optionally give additional blood draws and questionnaires over an approximately 2-month period. Before DNA extraction, prospective study blood samples were shipped either frozen or at room temperature.

A remark on this clone: It has no known antigen specificity. The record has no base qualities; no much larger clone is one base away.

The immunoSEQ Assay, a bias-controlled multiplex PCR, was used to amplify TCRbeta CDR3 regions from genomic DNA. From the authors' description of their analysis: The number of nucleated cells in each sample was estimated by amplification of reference gene primers within the assay. To quantify the absolute abundance of each unique TCRbeta CDR3 rearrangement, sequence reads were collapsed and filtered. Productive Simpson clonality was computed per sample as the square root of Simpson's diversity index over productive rearrangements. TCRdb stores this immuneACCESS table with in-frame sequences only. Part of the clones is absent; in the studies checked, under half of the shortfall reflects unresolved V genes, and no reason is known for the rest. V and J calls and clone size are as listed in that table; D and trimming were resolved from the DNA. The sample table contains about 400,000 clones; only one count was recorded for 85% to 90% of them. The ten largest account for 1.7% of the sample.

The receptor comes from a woman in her twenties or thirties who had recovered from COVID-19. Sequenced sample: PBMCs or T cells enriched from blood (not recorded which). The V gene is TRBV11-2 and the J gene is TRBJ2-1, and TRBD1 aligns with 10 junction nucleotides. The nucleotide sequence reads as follows: TGTGCCAGCAGCCCCCGACAGGGGGCTTACAATGAGCAGTTCTTC. Translated, this is CASSPRQGAYNEQFF.